This T cell receptor (beta chain) was observed in a study of blood T cell repertoires in COVID-19. Study-wide context: Specimens from acute and convalescent COVID-19 originated in the United States, Italy and Spain. Nucleic acid was either cDNA or gDNA, and it came from T cells, B-cell-depleted T cells, or PBMCs.

V gave up 6 bases and J gave up 6 bases; unmatched junction bases: 10. This CDR3 spans 15 amino acids. The germline V gene has CDR1 MNHEY and CDR2 SVGAGI. Per the study methods: Amplification with reference gene primers provided the estimates of nucleated cell counts. TCRdb's table, derived via immunoSEQ multiplex PCR, lists solely in-frame clones and lacks some. The D gene and trimming were derived from the DNA, and the V and J assignments and clone size from that table. The sample consists of a few hundred thousand clones, 75% to 90% of them appearing once. Specimen: peripheral blood. The receptor was isolated from a woman in her thirties or forties who had recovered from COVID-19. V usage is TRBV6-5 and J usage is TRBJ1-2; 10 bases are a match to TRBD1. CDR3 sequence: CASRETGGFGNGYTF. The CDR3 DNA reads as TGTGCCAGCAGGGAGACAGGGGGCTTCGGGAATGGCTACACCTTC.